These 3 T cell receptor beta chains share one sample of origin, sequenced in a study of T cell changes during pregnancy in multiple sclerosis. TCRdb's copy holds only in-frame clones and misses some; the assay was immunoSEQ multiplex PCR. The sample has 40,000 to 45,000 clones, roughly 89% seen once. The specimen comprised CD4+ T cells from peripheral blood mononuclear cells, sampled in the first trimester of pregnancy. The origin of the receptors is a female donor with multiple sclerosis, enrolled in a pregnancy study.

The chain joins TRBV28 to TRBJ1-4; TRBD1 agrees at 10 bases. The germline V gene has CDR1 MDHEN and CDR2 SYDVKM. The CDR3 has 16 residues. With V trimmed by 2 bases and J by 6 bases, 6 bases remained unmatched. The CDR3 spells CASSLHSGTGDEKLFF. CDR3 bases: TGTGCCAGCAGTTTACATTCCGGGACAGGGGATGAAAAACTGTTTTTT.

The V call is TRBV30, the J call TRBJ1-2, with 9 nucleotides matching TRBD1. This CDR3 spans 16 amino acids. Germline V lookup: CDR1 GTSNPN, CDR2 SVGIG (reference sequence). Trimming took 1 base from V and 0 from J; bases not matched to a gene: 6. The CDR3 reads CAWSASWTGANYGYTF. In DNA form, the CDR3 reads TGTGCCTGGAGTGCTAGCTGGACAGGGGCTAACTATGGCTACACCTTC.

The V call is TRBV5-4, the J call TRBJ2-7; 9 nucleotides match TRBD1. Germline V lookup: CDR1 SGHNT, CDR2 YYREEE (reference sequence). This CDR3 has 13 amino acids. J lost 6 bases, V lost 5 bases, and 6 bases had no gene match. The CDR3 nucleotides are TGTGCCAGCAGTGGCACAGGGGGCGGCGAGCAGTACTTC. Encoded protein: CASSGTGGGEQYF.